The sequence of this T cell receptor (beta chain) was determined in a study of T-cell reconstitution after alpha-beta-depleted transplantation in children. Broader study findings: For some patients, TCRbeta diversity was high at day 60 because of recipient T cells and thymic progenitors that survived. Reports say that about two months after transplant, the alpha-beta T cells came out of several hundred graft clones that had expanded.

About this clonotype: The antigen is not known.

Trimming stripped 1 base from V and 8 bases from J, with 9 bases between. From germline, CDR1 is LNHNV and CDR2 YYDKDF (reference sequence). There are 13 residues in the CDR3. TCRbeta library preparation incorporated unique molecular identifiers. TCRdb re-called the PCR reads through MiXCR, storing one row per CDR3 protein. Among about 900,000 distinct CDR3 sequences listed, about 26% were seen once. This specimen consisted of PBMCs, mostly from graft donor cells, obtained 360 days after TCRalphabeta/CD19-depleted stem cell transplant. The source is a boy in the first two years of life who had a stem cell transplant for SCID, so the T cells may come from the graft donor. The chain couples TRBV15 to TRBJ2-1; D remains ambiguous. CDR3 DNA: TGTGCCACCAGCAGAGGCGCCTTAGATGAGCAGTTCTTC. The encoded protein is CATSRGALDEQFF.